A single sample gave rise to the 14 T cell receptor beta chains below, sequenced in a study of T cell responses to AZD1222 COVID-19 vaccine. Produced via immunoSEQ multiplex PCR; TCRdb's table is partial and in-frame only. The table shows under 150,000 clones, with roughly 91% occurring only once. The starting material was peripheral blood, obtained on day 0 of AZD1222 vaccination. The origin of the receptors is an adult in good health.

The CDR3 region has the DNA TGTGCCAGCAGCAGATCGGACAGGGGGCGGGACACTGAAGCTTTCTTT. It specifies CASSRSDRGRDTEAFF. The chain employs TRBV5-4 and TRBJ1-1, with 11 nucleotides matching TRBD1. The ends lost 4 bases at V and 3 bases at J; junction bases unmatched: 8. The germline V gene has CDR1 SGHNT and CDR2 YYREEE (reference sequence). This CDR3 is built from 16 residues.

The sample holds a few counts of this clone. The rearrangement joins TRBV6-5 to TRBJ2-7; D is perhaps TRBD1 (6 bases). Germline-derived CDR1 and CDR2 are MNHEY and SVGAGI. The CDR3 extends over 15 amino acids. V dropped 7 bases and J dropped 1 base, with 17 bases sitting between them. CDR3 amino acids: CASTSSGDPSYEQYF. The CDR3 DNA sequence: TGTGCCAGCACCTCCTCAGGGGACCCATCCTACGAGCAGTACTTC.

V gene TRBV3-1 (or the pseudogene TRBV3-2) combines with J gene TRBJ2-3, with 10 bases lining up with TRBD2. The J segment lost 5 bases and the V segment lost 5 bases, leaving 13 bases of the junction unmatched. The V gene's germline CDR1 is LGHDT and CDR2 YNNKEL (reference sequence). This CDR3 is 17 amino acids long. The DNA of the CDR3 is TGTGCCAGCAGCAATGGCCGTTTAGCGGGAGGTCGAGATACGCAGTATTTT. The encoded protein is CASSNGRLAGGRDTQYF.

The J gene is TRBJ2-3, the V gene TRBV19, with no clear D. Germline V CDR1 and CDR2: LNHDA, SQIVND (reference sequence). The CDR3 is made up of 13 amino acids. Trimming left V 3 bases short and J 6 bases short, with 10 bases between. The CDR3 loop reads CASSIFLSDTQYF. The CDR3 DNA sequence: TGTGCCAGTAGTATCTTTTTGTCGGATACGCAGTATTTT.

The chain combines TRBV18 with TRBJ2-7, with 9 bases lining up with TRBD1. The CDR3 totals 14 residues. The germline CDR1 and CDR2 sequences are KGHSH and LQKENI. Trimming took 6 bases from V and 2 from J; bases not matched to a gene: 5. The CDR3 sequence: CASSPRQGAYEQYF. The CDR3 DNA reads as TGTGCCAGCTCGCCTAGACAGGGGGCCTACGAGCAGTACTTC.

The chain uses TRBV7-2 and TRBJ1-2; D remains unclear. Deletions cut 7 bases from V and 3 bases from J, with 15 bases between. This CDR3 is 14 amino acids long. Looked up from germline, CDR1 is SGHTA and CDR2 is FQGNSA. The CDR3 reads CASNLLGGDYGYTF. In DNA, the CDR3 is TGTGCCAGCAACCTCCTCGGCGGGGACTATGGCTACACCTTC. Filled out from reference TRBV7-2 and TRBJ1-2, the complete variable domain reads GAGVSQSPSNKVTEKGKDVELRCDPISGHTALYWYRQSLGQGLEFLIYFQGNSAPDKSGLPSDRFSAERTGGSVSTLTIQRTQQEDSAVYLCASNLLGGDYGYTFGSGTRLTVV.

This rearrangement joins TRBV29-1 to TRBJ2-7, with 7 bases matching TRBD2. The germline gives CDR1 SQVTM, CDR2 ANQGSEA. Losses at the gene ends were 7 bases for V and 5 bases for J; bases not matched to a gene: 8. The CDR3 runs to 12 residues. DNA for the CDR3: TGCAGCGCCGGACTAGACGGTGACGAGCAGTACTTC. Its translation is CSAGLDGDEQYF.

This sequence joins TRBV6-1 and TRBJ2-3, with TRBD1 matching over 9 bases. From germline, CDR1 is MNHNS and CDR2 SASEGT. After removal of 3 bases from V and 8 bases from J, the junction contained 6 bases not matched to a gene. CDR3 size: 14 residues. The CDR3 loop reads CASSEGTGRFTQYF. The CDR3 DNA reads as TGTGCCAGCAGTGAGGGGACAGGGCGATTTACGCAGTATTTT.

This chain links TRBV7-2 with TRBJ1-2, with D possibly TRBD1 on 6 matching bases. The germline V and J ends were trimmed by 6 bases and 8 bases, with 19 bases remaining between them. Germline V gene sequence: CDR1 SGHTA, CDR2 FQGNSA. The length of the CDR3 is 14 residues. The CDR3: CASRPGGGLWGYTF. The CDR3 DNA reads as TGTGCCAGCAGGCCGGGCGGGGGGCTTTGGGGCTACACCTTC. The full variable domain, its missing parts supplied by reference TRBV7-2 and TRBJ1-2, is GAGVSQSPSNKVTEKGKDVELRCDPISGHTALYWYRQSLGQGLEFLIYFQGNSAPDKSGLPSDRFSAERTGGSVSTLTIQRTQQEDSAVYLCASRPGGGLWGYTFGSGTRLTVV.

The CDR3 nucleotides are TGTGCCAGCAGCCCAACTACTAGCCCCGTAAATGGGGAGCTGTTTTTT. Translated, it gives CASSPTTSPVNGELFF. The V and J genes are TRBV5-4 and TRBJ2-2, with a weak D call TRBD2 (6 bases). Trimming stripped 4 bases from V and 8 bases from J, with 21 bases between. Germline CDR1 and CDR2: SGHNT and YYREEE (reference sequence). The CDR3 totals 16 residues.

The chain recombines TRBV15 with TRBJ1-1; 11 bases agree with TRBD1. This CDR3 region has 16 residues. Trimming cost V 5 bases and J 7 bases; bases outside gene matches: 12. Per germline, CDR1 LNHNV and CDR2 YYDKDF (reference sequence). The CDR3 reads CATSGPGTGGGGEAFF. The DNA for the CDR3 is TGTGCCACCAGCGGTCCCGGGACAGGGGGTGGGGGTGAAGCTTTCTTT.

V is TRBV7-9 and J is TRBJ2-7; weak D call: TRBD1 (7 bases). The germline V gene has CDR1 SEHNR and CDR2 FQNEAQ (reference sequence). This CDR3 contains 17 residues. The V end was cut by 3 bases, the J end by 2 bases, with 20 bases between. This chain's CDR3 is CASSFQGVGGIPYEQYF. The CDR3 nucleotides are TGTGCCAGCAGCTTCCAGGGGGTGGGAGGAATACCCTACGAGCAGTACTTC. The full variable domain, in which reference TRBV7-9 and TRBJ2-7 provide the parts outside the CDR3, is DTGVSQNPRHKITKRGQNVTFRCDPISEHNRLYWYRQTLGQGPEFLTYFQNEAQLEKSRLLSDRFSAERPKGSFSTLEIQRTEQGDSAMYLCASSFQGVGGIPYEQYFGPGTRLTVT.

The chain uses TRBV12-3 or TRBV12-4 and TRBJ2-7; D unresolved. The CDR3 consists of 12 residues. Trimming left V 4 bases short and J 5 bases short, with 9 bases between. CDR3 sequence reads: CASSSDGHEQYF. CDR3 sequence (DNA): TGTGCCAGCAGTTCCGACGGACACGAGCAGTACTTC.

CDR3 amino acids: CASSVLTGDGGYGYTF. CDR3 DNA sequence: TGTGCCAGCAGCGTACTCACGGGGGACGGAGGCTATGGCTACACCTTC. The gene calls are TRBV9 and TRBJ1-2; D is perhaps TRBD1 (5 bases). V shed 1 base and J shed 4 bases, with 17 bases lying between them. Germline V gives CDR1 SGDLS, CDR2 YYNGEE. The CDR3 is 16 amino acids.